This TCR beta chain derives from a study of neoadjuvant anti-PD-1 for oral cavity cancer. CDR1 is SGHKS and CDR2 is YYEKEE in the germline V gene (reference sequence). The CDR3 sequence is 13 residues long. The J segment lost 8 bases and the V segment lost 4 bases, leaving 6 bases of the junction unmatched. Six replicates per PBMC sample, mostly from about 460 ng of genomic DNA. Clones were read by immunoSEQ multiplex PCR, and TCRdb kept only the in-frame ones, dropping some. This table holds tens of thousands of clones, around 85% found once. The sequence derives from a person between 40 and 85 years old with oral cavity squamous cell carcinoma. This chain uses TRBV5-5 with TRBJ1-2; TRBD1 matches 9 bases. Sequencing was performed on PBMCs, taken before nivolumab (anti-PD-1) treatment. The CDR3 region has the DNA TGTGCCAGCAGCCCGGGACAGGGACGGGGCTACACCTTC. Its translation: CASSPGQGRGYTF.